This TCR beta chain was sequenced for a study of CD8+ T cells in alopecia areata. This clone was recorded a few times. As to treatment: oral pan-JAK inhibitor, 5-10 mg twice daily. PBMCs yielded sorted CD4+ and CD8+ T cells. This CDR3 spans 14 amino acids. J was trimmed by 4 bases and V by 4 bases; bases with no gene match: 8. Germline V gene sequence: CDR1 SGHRS, CDR2 YFSETQ. RNA, once extracted, was reverse transcribed into cDNA for use as the sequencing template. TCRdb's copy holds only in-frame clones and misses some; the assay was immunoSEQ multiplex PCR. The table includes roughly 280,000 clones, over 45% detected once.

This sequence was found in a human donor with alopecia areata. Sequencing used CD4+ T cells sorted from blood, obtained at approximately week 52, from a patient treated with tofacitinib. V usage is TRBV5-1 and J usage is TRBJ2-7, with 7 bases aligning to TRBD1. CDR3 DNA sequence: TGCGCCAGCAGCAGGGACAGACCCTCTTACGAGCAGTACTTC. Its protein is CASSRDRPSYEQYF.